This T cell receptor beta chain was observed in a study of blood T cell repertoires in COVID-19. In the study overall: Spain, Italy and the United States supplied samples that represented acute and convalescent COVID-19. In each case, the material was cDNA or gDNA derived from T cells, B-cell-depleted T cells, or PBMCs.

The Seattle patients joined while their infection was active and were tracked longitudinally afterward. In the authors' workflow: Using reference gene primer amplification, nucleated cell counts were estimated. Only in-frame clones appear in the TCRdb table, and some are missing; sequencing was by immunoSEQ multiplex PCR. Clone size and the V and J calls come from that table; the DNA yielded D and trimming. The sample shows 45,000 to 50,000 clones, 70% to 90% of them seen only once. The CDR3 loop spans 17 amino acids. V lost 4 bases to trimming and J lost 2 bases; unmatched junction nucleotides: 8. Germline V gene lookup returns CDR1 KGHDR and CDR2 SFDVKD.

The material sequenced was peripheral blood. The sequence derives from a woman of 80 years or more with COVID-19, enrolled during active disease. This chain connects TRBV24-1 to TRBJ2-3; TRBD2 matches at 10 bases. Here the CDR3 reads CATSDRKREGNTDTQYF. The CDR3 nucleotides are TGTGCCACCAGTGACCGGAAGCGGGAGGGTAACACAGATACGCAGTATTTT.